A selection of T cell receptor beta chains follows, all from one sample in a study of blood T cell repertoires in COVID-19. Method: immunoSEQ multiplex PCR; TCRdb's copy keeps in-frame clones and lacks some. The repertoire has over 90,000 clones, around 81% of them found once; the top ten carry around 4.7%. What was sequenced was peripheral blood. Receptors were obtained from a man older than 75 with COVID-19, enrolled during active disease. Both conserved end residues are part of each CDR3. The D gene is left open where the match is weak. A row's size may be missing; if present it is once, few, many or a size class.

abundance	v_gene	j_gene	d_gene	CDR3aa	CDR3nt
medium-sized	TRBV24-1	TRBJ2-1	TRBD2	CATSSGTSGYEQFF	TGTGCCACCAGTTCCGGGACTAGTGGCTATGAGCAGTTCTTC
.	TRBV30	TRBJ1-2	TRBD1	CACLIPGTGDYGYTF	TGTGCCTGCCTCATTCCCGGGACAGGGGACTATGGCTACACCTTC
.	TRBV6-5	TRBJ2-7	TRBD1	CASSRLNRGSNEQYF	TGTGCCAGCAGTCGACTCAACAGGGGTTCCAACGAGCAGTACTTC
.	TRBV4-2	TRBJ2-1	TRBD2	CASSQDRLAGVARSYNEQFF	TGTGCCAGCAGCCAAGATCGGTTAGCGGGAGTAGCCCGATCCTACAATGAGCAGTTCTTC
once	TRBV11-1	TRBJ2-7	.	CASSRTAGATYEQYF	TGTGCCAGCAGCCGTACTGCAGGGGCTACCTACGAGCAGTACTTC
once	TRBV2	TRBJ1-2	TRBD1	CASSVLQGKGFNGYTF	TGTGCCAGCAGTGTTCTACAGGGGAAGGGGTTCAATGGCTACACCTTC
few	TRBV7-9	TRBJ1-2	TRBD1	CASSLLSPTGGEGYTF	TGTGCCAGCAGCTTACTTTCGCCGACAGGGGGTGAGGGCTACACCTTC
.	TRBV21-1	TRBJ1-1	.	CASSKGGDRLNTEAFF	TGTGCCAGCAGCAAAGGTGGGGACAGATTGAACACTGAAGCTTTCTTT
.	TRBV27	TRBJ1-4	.	CASGRGVRNADEKLFF	TGTGCCAGCGGACGGGGGGTGCGGAACGCTGATGAAAAACTGTTTTTT
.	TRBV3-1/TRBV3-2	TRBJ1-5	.	CASSQVNSQPQHF	TGTGCCAGCAGCCAAGTTAATAGTCAGCCCCAGCATTTT
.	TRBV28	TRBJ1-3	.	CASSTDSSGNTIYF	TGTGCCAGCAGCACGGACTCCTCTGGAAACACCATATATTTT
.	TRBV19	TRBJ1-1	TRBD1	CASTIDRGRENTEAFF	TGTGCCAGTACTATAGACAGGGGACGGGAGAACACTGAAGCTTTCTTT
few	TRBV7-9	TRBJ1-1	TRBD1	CASSYQTGEAFF	TGTGCCAGCAGCTATCAGACAGGGGAAGCTTTCTTT
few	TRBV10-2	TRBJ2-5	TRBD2	CASGIPIAGETQYF	TGCGCCAGCGGTATTCCCATAGCGGGAGAGACCCAGTACTTC
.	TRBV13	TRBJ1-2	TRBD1	CASSLRGTGDYGYTF	TGTGCCAGCAGCTTAAGAGGGACAGGTGACTACGGCTACACCTTC
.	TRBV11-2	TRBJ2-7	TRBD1	CASRPVGQGAYEQYF	TGTGCCAGCAGGCCGGTGGGCCAGGGGGCCTACGAGCAGTACTTC
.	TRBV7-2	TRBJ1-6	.	CASSDPSGVGSYNSPLHF	TGTGCCAGCAGCGACCCTTCGGGGGTAGGATCCTATAATTCACCCCTCCACTTT